Following are 26 T cell receptor beta chains from one sample sequenced in a study of blood T cell repertoires in COVID-19. TCRdb keeps only in-frame clones here, not all; method: immunoSEQ multiplex PCR. The repertoire consists of 200,000 to 300,000 clones, with approximately 88% occurring once and the leading ten covering around 3.1%. Sequenced sample: PBMCs or T cells enriched from blood (not recorded which). Every receptor here comes from a woman aged 40 to 50 who had been exposed to COVID-19.

The V and J genes are TRBV27 and TRBJ1-1; TRBD1 aligns across 12 bases. V lost 2 bases and J lost 4; bases outside the gene matches: 2. In germline, CDR1 is MNHEY, CDR2 SMNVEV (reference sequence). There are 15 residues in the CDR3. The chain's CDR3 is CASSLGTGGLTEAFF. As DNA, the CDR3 is TGTGCCAGCAGTTTAGGGACAGGGGGCCTCACTGAAGCTTTCTTT.

This clone was seen more than once but under ten times. The rearrangement links TRBV9 to TRBJ2-5; D perhaps matches TRBD1 (6 bases). Deletions cut 0 bases from V and 5 bases from J, with 17 bases between. This CDR3 has 16 amino acids. Germline assignment: CDR1 SGDLS and CDR2 YYNGEE. The CDR3 protein is CASSVGHQGSRETQYF. CDR3 DNA: TGTGCCAGCAGCGTAGGTCACCAGGGGTCCCGCGAGACCCAGTACTTC.

This clone appeared a few times. The chain has TRBV6-5 and TRBJ1-1; 7 bases line up with TRBD1. Germline CDR1 MNHEY, CDR2 SVGAGI. The V gene end was trimmed by 0 bases and the J gene end by 0 bases; junction bases not matched to a gene: 4. The CDR3 is 16 residues long. In DNA form, the CDR3 reads TGTGCCAGCAGTTACTCGGTTGGACAGGTGAACACTGAAGCTTTCTTT. This gives the protein CASSYSVGQVNTEAFF.

This clone was counted at least ten times. The chain couples TRBV2 to TRBJ1-5; D uncertain. The V gene lost 6 bases and the J gene lost 1 base, with 10 bases spanning the gap. CDR1 and CDR2 from the germline V gene are SNHLY and FYNNEI. This CDR3 region has 14 residues. CDR3 sequence (DNA): TGTGCCAGCAGGGTACAGACAAGCAATCAGCCCCAGCATTTT. It is translated as CASRVQTSNQPQHF.

CDR3 region: CASSQGDRVTGELFF. As DNA, the CDR3 is TGCGCCAGCAGCCAAGGGGACAGGGTGACGGGGGAACTGTTTTTT. This chain links TRBV4-1 with TRBJ1-4, with 9 bases fitting TRBD1. CDR1 is MGHRA, CDR2 YSYEKL, per germline. V was clipped by 1 base and J by 12 bases; unmatched bases: 9. This CDR3 spans 15 amino acids.

The chain is built from TRBV5-4 and TRBJ2-5, with D maybe TRBD1 (5 bases). Between the trimmed V and J ends, which lost 4 bases and 5 bases, there was a span of 18 bases. This CDR3 is 15 amino acids long. Germline CDR1 is SGHNT and CDR2 is YYREEE (reference sequence). The chain's CDR3 is CASSPDTARPETQYF. CDR3 coding DNA: TGTGCCAGCAGCCCGGACACCGCTCGACCGGAGACCCAGTACTTC.

The chain recombines TRBV28 with TRBJ1-2; D not certain. Germline-derived CDR1 and CDR2 are MDHEN and SYDVKM. Trimming took 4 bases from V and 2 from J, leaving 17 bases between them. CDR3 length equals 16 residues. The CDR3 DNA is TGTGCCAGCAGTTCCTCGGGGTTTCGGGTAAACTATGGCTACACCTTC. This encodes CASSSSGFRVNYGYTF.

This clone has more than one count but fewer than ten. The chain recombines TRBV7-9 with TRBJ2-2; 7 positions agree with TRBD1. V shed 2 bases and J 6 bases; nucleotides not matched to a gene: 3. Germline assignment: CDR1 SEHNR and CDR2 FQNEAQ (reference sequence). The length of the CDR3 is 14 residues. CDR3 DNA: TGTGCCAGCAGCTTAAACAGGGGATCCGGGGAGCTGTTTTTT. Its translation is CASSLNRGSGELFF.

The chain carries TRBV16 and TRBJ1-6, with a possible D match to TRBD1 (6 bases). Germline CDR1 is KGHSY and CDR2 is FQNENV. The ends were cut back, 4 bases at V and 6 bases at J, with 16 bases in the middle. CDR3 length: 16 amino acids. In nucleotides, the CDR3 is TGTGCCAGCAGCCGGTTAACAGGGCTCGGTAATTCACCCCTCCACTTT. Translating it yields CASSRLTGLGNSPLHF.

The chain uses TRBV6-5 and TRBJ2-2; 8 bases fit TRBD1. The CDR3 has 15 amino acids. The germline V gene has CDR1 MNHEY and CDR2 SVGAGI. Trimming at V came to 0 bases and at J to 7 bases, leaving 4 bases not matched to a gene. The CDR3 sequence: CASSYSQGEFGELFF. In DNA form, the CDR3 reads TGTGCCAGCAGTTACTCACAGGGGGAATTCGGGGAGCTGTTTTTT.

The V call is TRBV13, the J call TRBJ2-3; D gene ambiguous. Deletions cut 3 bases from V and 2 bases from J, with 9 bases between. Per germline, CDR1 PRHDT and CDR2 FYEKMQ (reference sequence). The CDR3 spans 14 residues. The CDR3 reads CASSLNAYTDTQYF. Written as DNA, the CDR3 is TGTGCCAGCAGCTTGAATGCCTACACAGATACGCAGTATTTT.

The gene calls are TRBV2 and TRBJ2-1; 10 nucleotides match TRBD1. CDR3 length: 16 residues. Germline CDR1 reads SNHLY; CDR2 reads FYNNEI. With 4 bases clipped from V and 9 bases from J, the junction kept 12 bases outside the gene matches. CDR3 amino acids: CASSAWGQGTSGEQFF. The CDR3 DNA is TGTGCCAGCAGTGCATGGGGACAGGGGACCTCAGGTGAGCAGTTCTTC.

The chain has TRBV6-5 and TRBJ2-1, with D maybe TRBD2 (6 bases). This CDR3 region has 13 residues. CDR1 and CDR2 from the germline V gene are MNHEY and SVGAGI. V was shortened by 6 bases and J by 5 bases, with 11 bases between the two germline ends. CDR3 DNA sequence: TGTGCCAGCAGGGGACTGAACCACAATGAGCAGTTCTTC. Its protein product is CASRGLNHNEQFF.

This chain joins TRBV6-1 and TRBJ2-7, with TRBD1 matching 7 bases. The trim removed 3 bases at V and 3 bases at J, leaving 5 bases unmatched. The germline V gene has CDR1 MNHNS and CDR2 SASEGT. CDR3 length: 14 amino acids. The CDR3 loop is CASSDPGQSYEQYF. The CDR3 DNA follows: TGTGCCAGCAGTGACCCGGGACAGAGCTACGAGCAGTACTTC.

This clone is a singleton in its sample. The chain carries TRBV4-3 and TRBJ2-1; TRBD1 matches at 10 bases. CDR3 length equals 16 residues. Germline trimming cut 3 bases from V and 6 bases from J; bases unmatched to any gene: 8. In germline, CDR1 is LGHNA, CDR2 YSLEER. The CDR3 DNA is TGCGCCAGCAGCCAGGCTCGACAGGGGGCTAGCAATGAGCAGTTCTTC. As protein: CASSQARQGASNEQFF.

This chain links TRBV24-1 with TRBJ2-1; 15 nucleotides align to TRBD2. This CDR3 contains 19 residues. Germline V gene lookup returns CDR1 KGHDR and CDR2 SFDVKD. V dropped 0 bases and J dropped 9; count of bases not matched to a gene: 11. The CDR3: CATSDLGTSGGTGKIEQFF. The CDR3 DNA is TGTGCCACCAGTGATTTGGGGACTAGCGGGGGGACAGGAAAAATTGAGCAGTTCTTC.

This clone was picked up a small number of times. The chain has TRBV6-4 and TRBJ2-5; D may be TRBD1 (6 bases). Germline V CDR1 and CDR2: MRHNA, SNTAGT. The CDR3 is made up of 17 amino acids. V lost 0 bases to trimming and J lost 2 bases, with 16 bases between them. The CDR3 DNA is TGTGCCAGCAGTGACTCGGTTCGGACAGAGGAACAAGAGACCCAGTACTTC. Amino acid sequence: CASSDSVRTEEQETQYF.

This clone was observed a single time. The CDR3 bases are TGCGCCAGCAGCCCCCAGGATTACTCTGGAAACACCATATATTTT. Its translation: CASSPQDYSGNTIYF. The rearrangement links TRBV4-1 to TRBJ1-3; D gene unclear. The germline V gene has CDR1 MGHRA and CDR2 YSYEKL. The V end was cut by 4 bases, the J end by 0 bases, with 10 bases between. The CDR3 has 15 amino acids.

This chain uses TRBV6-2 or TRBV6-3 with TRBJ2-2; TRBD2 matches 9 bases. The CDR3 is 17 residues long. Germline V CDR1 and CDR2: MNHEY, SVGEGT. With 0 bases clipped from V and 4 bases from J, the junction kept 6 bases outside the gene matches. CDR3 coding DNA: TGTGCCAGCAGTTACTCTCCGGGACTAGCTGTCACCGGGGAGCTGTTTTTT. It specifies CASSYSPGLAVTGELFF.

This clone was found once. The rearrangement links TRBV3-1 (or the pseudogene TRBV3-2) to TRBJ2-1, with a possible D match to TRBD1 (6 bases). V dropped 0 bases and J dropped 2 bases, with 8 bases sitting between them. This CDR3 is built from 15 residues. Per the germline V gene, CDR1 is LGHDT and CDR2 is YNNKEL (reference sequence). The CDR3 is CASSQEQGTYNEQFF. The CDR3 region has the DNA TGTGCCAGCAGCCAAGAACAGGGAACCTACAATGAGCAGTTCTTC.

The chain carries TRBV9 and TRBJ1-4; D may be TRBD1 (5 bases). V was cut by 1 base and J by 5 bases, with 12 bases left in between. This CDR3 has 15 residues. Germline CDR1 is SGDLS and CDR2 is YYNGEE. The CDR3 DNA follows: TGTGCCAGCAGCGTAAGTCCAGGGAAGAATGAAAAACTGTTTTTT. It specifies CASSVSPGKNEKLFF.

The chain recombines TRBV5-1 with TRBJ1-2, with D possibly matching TRBD1 (5 bases). The V end lost 7 bases, the J end lost 8 bases, and 18 bases lay between the germline ends. The CDR3 has 13 amino acids. Germline CDR1 reads SGHRS; CDR2 reads YFSETQ. The CDR3, as DNA: TGCGCCAGCGGACCCCGGACACCGGCCGGCTACACCTTC. Translating gives CASGPRTPAGYTF.

The chain employs TRBV10-3 and TRBJ1-6; D perhaps matches TRBD1 (6 bases). Germline-derived CDR1 and CDR2 are ENHRY and SYGVKD. The CDR3 is 16 residues long. V was shortened by 3 bases and J by 0 bases, with 9 bases between the two germline ends. The CDR3 region has the DNA TGTGCCATCAGTGAACAGGGATTCTCCTATAATTCACCCCTCCACTTT. Amino acids: CAISEQGFSYNSPLHF.

CDR3 in DNA: TGTGCCAGCAGCCCGACTAGCGGGAGGGCCGGCGAGCAGTTCTTC. The encoded protein is CASSPTSGRAGEQFF. The gene calls are TRBV7-9 and TRBJ2-1, with 14 bases lining up with TRBD2. This CDR3 region has 15 residues. The germline CDR1 and CDR2 sequences are SEHNR and FQNEAQ (reference sequence). The ends lost 5 bases at V and 10 bases at J; junction bases unmatched: 7. Full variable domain (outside the CDR3, taken from reference TRBV7-9 and TRBJ2-1): DTGVSQNPRHKITKRGQNVTFRCDPISEHNRLYWYRQTLGQGPEFLTYFQNEAQLEKSRLLSDRFSAERPKGSFSTLEIQRTEQGDSAMYLCASSPTSGRAGEQFFGPGTRLTVL.

The chain has TRBV6-5 and TRBJ2-1, with 8 bases that match TRBD1. Germline values: CDR1 MNHEY, CDR2 SVGAGI. The CDR3 totals 14 residues. The V gene end was trimmed by 3 bases and the J gene end by 5 bases; junction bases not matched to a gene: 3. This chain's CDR3 is CASSYGTGHNEQFF. The CDR3 nucleotides are TGTGCCAGCAGTTATGGGACAGGCCACAATGAGCAGTTCTTC.

The chain recombines TRBV2 with TRBJ1-2; 9 bases match TRBD1. This CDR3 has 13 amino acids. Germline V gene lookup returns CDR1 SNHLY and CDR2 FYNNEI. The ends lost 5 bases at V and 5 bases at J; junction bases unmatched: 3. Here the CDR3 DNA reads TGTGCCAGCAGTACCGGGACAGGGTATGGCTACACCTTC. Encoded protein: CASSTGTGYGYTF.